The table lists the clone carrying this T cell receptor (beta chain) with a few counts. V lost 9 bases to trimming and J lost 4 bases; unmatched junction nucleotides: 3. Germline V gives CDR1 MGHDK, CDR2 SYGVNS. The CDR3 is 12 amino acids. Clones were sequenced by immunoSEQ multiplex PCR, and TCRdb holds only the in-frame ones, with some missing. Seen here are fewer than 350,000 clones, 80% to 90% observed once, and the top ten hold 2.2%. The data belong to a study of blood T cell repertoires in COVID-19. Sequencing was performed on PBMCs or T cells enriched from blood (not recorded which). The receptor's source is a man younger than 45 who had recovered from COVID-19. V and J are TRBV25-1 and TRBJ1-2; 9 bases map to TRBD1. The chain's CDR3 is CASRDRAYGYTF. As DNA, the CDR3 is TGTGCCAGTAGGGACAGGGCCTATGGCTACACCTTC.